This paragraph covers one TCR beta chain sequence. Measured with immunoSEQ multiplex PCR; TCRdb has only the in-frame clones, and not every one. The sample consists of more than 100,000 clones, 84% of them appearing once. The record originates from a study of blood T cell repertoires in COVID-19. Trimming cost V 1 base and J 0 bases; bases outside gene matches: 18. From germline, CDR1 is LGHNT and CDR2 FRNRAP. The CDR3 spans 24 residues. V usage is TRBV12-5 and J usage is TRBJ2-1, with TRBD2 identical over 16 bases. The TCR was taken from a woman aged 25 to 45 who had recovered from COVID-19. Sequenced material: PBMCs or T cells enriched from blood (not recorded which). In DNA form, the CDR3 reads TGTGCTAGTGGTTTGGCTCGTGGGATTGACGCGGGACTAGCGGGAGGGCCCTCCTACAATGAGCAGTTCTTC. This encodes CASGLARGIDAGLAGGPSYNEQFF.